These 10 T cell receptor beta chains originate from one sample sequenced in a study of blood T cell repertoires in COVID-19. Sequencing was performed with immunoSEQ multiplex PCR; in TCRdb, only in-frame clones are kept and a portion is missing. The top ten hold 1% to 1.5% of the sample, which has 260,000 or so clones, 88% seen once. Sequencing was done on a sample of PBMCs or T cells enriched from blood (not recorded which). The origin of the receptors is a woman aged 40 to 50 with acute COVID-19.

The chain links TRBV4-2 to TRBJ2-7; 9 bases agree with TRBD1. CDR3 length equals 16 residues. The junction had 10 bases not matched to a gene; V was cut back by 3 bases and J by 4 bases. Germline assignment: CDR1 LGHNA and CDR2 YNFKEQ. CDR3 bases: TGTGCCAGCAGCCACCGTGCCGGGACAGGGCAATACGAGCAGTACTTC. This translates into CASSHRAGTGQYEQYF.

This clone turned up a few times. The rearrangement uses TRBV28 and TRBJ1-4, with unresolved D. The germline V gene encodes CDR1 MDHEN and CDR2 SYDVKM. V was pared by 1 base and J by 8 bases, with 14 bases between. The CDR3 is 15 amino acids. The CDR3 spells CASSLLGPPWEKLFF. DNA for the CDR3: TGTGCCAGCAGTTTATTGGGCCCTCCCTGGGAAAAACTGTTTTTT.

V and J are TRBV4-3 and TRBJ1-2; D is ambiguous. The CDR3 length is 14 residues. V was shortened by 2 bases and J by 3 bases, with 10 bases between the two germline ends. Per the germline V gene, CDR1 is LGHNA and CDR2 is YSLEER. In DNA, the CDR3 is TGCGCCAGCAGCCAATTCCCACAAGACTATGGCTACACCTTC. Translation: CASSQFPQDYGYTF.

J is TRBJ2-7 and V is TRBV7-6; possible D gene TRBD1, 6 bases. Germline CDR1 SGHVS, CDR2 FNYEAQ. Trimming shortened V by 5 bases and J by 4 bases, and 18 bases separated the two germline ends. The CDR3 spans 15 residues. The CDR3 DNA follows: TGTGCCAGCAGCGCGGAGTCCGGGACATTTTACGAGCAGTACGTC. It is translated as CASSAESGTFYEQYV.

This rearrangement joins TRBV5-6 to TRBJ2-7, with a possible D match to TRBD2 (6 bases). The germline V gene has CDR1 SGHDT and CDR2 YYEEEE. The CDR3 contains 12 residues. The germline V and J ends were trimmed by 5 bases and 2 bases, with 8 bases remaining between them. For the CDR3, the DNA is TGTGCCAGCAGAGCGGGCCCCTACGAGCAGTACTTC. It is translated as CASRAGPYEQYF.

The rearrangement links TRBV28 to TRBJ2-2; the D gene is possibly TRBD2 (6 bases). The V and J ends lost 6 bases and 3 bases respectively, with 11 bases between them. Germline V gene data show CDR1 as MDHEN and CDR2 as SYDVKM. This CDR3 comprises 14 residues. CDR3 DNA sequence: TGTGCCAGCAGGGCGACGGGGGACACCGGGGAGCTGTTTTTT. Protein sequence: CASRATGDTGELFF. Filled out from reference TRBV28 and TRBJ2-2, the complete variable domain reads DVKVTQSSRYLVKRTGEKVFLECVQDMDHENMFWYRQDPGLGLRLIYFSYDVKMKEKGDIPEGYSVSREKKERFSLILESASTNQTSMYLCASRATGDTGELFFGEGSRLTVL.

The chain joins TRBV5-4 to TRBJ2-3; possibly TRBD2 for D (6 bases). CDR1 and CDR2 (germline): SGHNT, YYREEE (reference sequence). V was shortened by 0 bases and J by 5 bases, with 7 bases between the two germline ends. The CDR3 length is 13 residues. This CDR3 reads CASSLAEGDTQYF. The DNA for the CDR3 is TGTGCCAGCAGCTTGGCGGAGGGAGATACGCAGTATTTT.

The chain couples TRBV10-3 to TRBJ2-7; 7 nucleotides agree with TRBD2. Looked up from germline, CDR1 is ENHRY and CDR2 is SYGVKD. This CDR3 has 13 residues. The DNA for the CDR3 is TGTGCCGTCAGGGAGGGCGGGAGCTACGAGCAGTACGTC. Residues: CAVREGGSYEQYV.

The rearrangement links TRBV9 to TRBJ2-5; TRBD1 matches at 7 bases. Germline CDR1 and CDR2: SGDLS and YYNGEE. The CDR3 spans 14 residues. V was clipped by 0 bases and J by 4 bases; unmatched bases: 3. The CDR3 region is CASSVDPGGETQYF. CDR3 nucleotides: TGTGCCAGCAGCGTAGATCCAGGGGGAGAGACCCAGTACTTC.

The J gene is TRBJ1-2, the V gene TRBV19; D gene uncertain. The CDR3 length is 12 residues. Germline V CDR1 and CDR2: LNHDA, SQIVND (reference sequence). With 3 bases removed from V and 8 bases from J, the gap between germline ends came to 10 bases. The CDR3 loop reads CASSIREGGYTF. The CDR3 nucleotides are TGTGCCAGTAGTATCCGGGAGGGAGGCTACACCTTC.